Below are 28 T cell receptor beta chains sequenced from a single sample in a study of T cells in Graves' hyperthyroidism and ophthalmopathy (dated by TCRdb to the late 2010s). Library method: multiplex PCR. Instrument on record: Illumina HiSeq 2000. The TCR beta CDR3 regions were amplified from the RNA transcripts. For the first round of RT-PCR on the TCR CDR3, the HTBI primer set was used together with the Qiagen OneStep RT-PCR kit. TCRdb cleaned the public reads at Q25 with fastp, built clones with MiXCR and kept in-frame beta chains. Rows matching on CDR3 protein sequence are summarized as one entry with the most common DNA and genes. In this sample the table shows fewer than 900,000 distinct CDR3 sequences, around 20% of which occur a single time. The ten largest clonotypes hold 16% of the sample. Sequenced sample: blood. All receptors come from a woman aged 50 to 60 with Graves' hyperthyroidism that later progressed to Graves' ophthalmopathy.

This clonotype was counted ten times or more. V and J are TRBV10-3 and TRBJ2-7; TRBD1 or TRBD2 may be the D gene (6 bases each). From germline, CDR1 is ENHRY and CDR2 SYGVKD. The V end was cut by 4 bases, the J end by 5 bases, with 12 bases between. This CDR3 region has 13 residues. CDR3 region: CAISGARGDEQYF. The CDR3, as DNA: TGTGCCATCAGTGGGGCGAGGGGGGACGAGCAGTACTTC.

The chain joins TRBV20-1 to TRBJ2-7; 8 nucleotides align to TRBD1. CDR3 length: 16 amino acids. Losses at the gene ends were 6 bases for V and 6 bases for J; bases not matched to a gene: 19. Germline CDR1 is DFQATT and CDR2 is SNEGSKA (reference sequence). The CDR3 region is CSAYHPRSGTGAEQYF. In nucleotides, the CDR3 is TGCAGTGCCTATCACCCGCGTTCCGGGACAGGCGCCGAGCAGTACTTC.

CDR3 coding DNA: TGTGCCAGCAGCCAAGGGGAACACGGCCAGTCCCAGCATTTT. It is translated as CASSQGEHGQSQHF. This chain links TRBV3-1 with TRBJ1-5, with D hard to call. CDR1 is LGHDT and CDR2 is YNNKEL in the germline V gene (reference sequence). This CDR3 comprises 14 residues. Trimming pared 1 base from V and 11 bases from J, leaving 15 bases between.

This clonotype came up a few times. The chain carries TRBV7-9 and TRBJ1-5; D not resolved. V was trimmed by 3 bases and J by 0 bases, leaving 12 bases between them. Germline V gene data show CDR1 as SEHNR and CDR2 as FQNEAQ (reference sequence). This CDR3 comprises 16 residues. This CDR3 reads CASSLAGPSSNQPQHF. In nucleotides, the CDR3 is TGTGCCAGCAGCTTGGCTGGCCCTTCTAGCAATCAGCCCCAGCATTTT. The whole variable domain, remainder taken from reference TRBV7-9 and TRBJ1-5, is DTGVSQNPRHKITKRGQNVTFRCDPISEHNRLYWYRQTLGQGPEFLTYFQNEAQLEKSRLLSDRFSAERPKGSFSTLEIQRTEQGDSAMYLCASSLAGPSSNQPQHFGDGTRLSIL.

V is TRBV10-1 and J is TRBJ1-4; no clear D gene. Trimming stripped 5 bases from V and 4 bases from J, with 8 bases between. Germline V lookup: CDR1 WNHNN, CDR2 SYGVQD (reference sequence). The CDR3 contains 13 residues. This CDR3 is CASSSGSNEKLFF. The CDR3 DNA sequence: TGCGCCAGCAGTAGTGGAAGTAATGAAAAACTGTTTTTT.

This clonotype came up many times. J is TRBJ1-1 and V is TRBV11-2, with 9 nucleotides matching TRBD1. This CDR3 has 15 residues. Germline V gives CDR1 SGHAT, CDR2 FQNNGV. After removal of 2 bases from V and 10 bases from J, the junction contained 11 bases not matched to a gene. CDR3 nucleotide sequence: TGTGCCAGCAGCTTAAGTCCCCGGGACAGGGTCGCAGCTTTCTTT. Protein: CASSLSPRDRVAAFF.

V and J are TRBV5-1 and TRBJ2-1; 11 bases map to TRBD2. J gave up 0 bases and V 1 base, and 6 bases lay outside the gene matches. CDR1 and CDR2 from the germline V gene are SGHRS and YFSETQ. This CDR3 is 18 amino acids long. The CDR3 spells CASSLTMTSGNSYNEQFF. CDR3 DNA sequence: TGCGCCAGCAGCTTGACCATGACTAGCGGGAACTCCTACAATGAGCAGTTCTTC.

The rearrangement uses TRBV30 and TRBJ2-7, with D perhaps matching TRBD1 (6 bases). Germline loops: CDR1 GTSNPN, CDR2 SVGIG (reference sequence). The CDR3 extends over 14 amino acids. The ends were cut back, 1 base at V and 0 bases at J, with 10 bases in the middle. The CDR3 reads CAWSGVRGSYEQYF. The CDR3 nucleotides read TGTGCCTGGAGTGGGGTCAGGGGCTCCTACGAGCAGTACTTC.

The chain couples TRBV27 to TRBJ1-1, with a possible D match to TRBD1 (5 bases). Germline CDR1 MNHEY, CDR2 SMNVEV (reference sequence). Trimming shortened V by 1 base and J by 5 bases, and 17 bases separated the two germline ends. This CDR3 is built from 16 residues. In nucleotides, the CDR3 is TGTGCCAGCAGTTTATGGGCAGAAACCCGGGGGACTGAAGCTTTCTTT. This codes for CASSLWAETRGTEAFF.

Comment on this clonotype: Just one base apart from a much larger clone, this may be a read error. The chain recombines TRBV5-1 with TRBJ2-1; D is perhaps TRBD1 or TRBD2 (7 bases each). The germline V gene has CDR1 SGHRS and CDR2 YFSETQ. The CDR3 spans 16 residues. The CDR3 protein is CVSSPRRDSGNNEQFF. The CDR3 nucleotides are TGCGTCAGCAGCCCACGGAGGGACAGCGGGAACAATGAGCAGTTCTTC.

The sample holds a few counts of this clonotype. V usage is TRBV9 and J usage is TRBJ2-7; the D is unclear. The ends were cut back, 5 bases at V and 2 bases at J, with 23 bases in the middle. The CDR3 extends over 17 amino acids. In germline, CDR1 is SGDLS, CDR2 YYNGEE. The CDR3 loop reads CASRSPGPSSIAYEQYF. CDR3 coding DNA: TGTGCCAGCAGATCTCCCGGGCCTTCATCGATAGCCTACGAGCAGTACTTC.

This clonotype was counted many times. This chain joins TRBV3-1 and TRBJ2-1; possibly TRBD1 for D (5 bases). The CDR3 is 16 amino acids. Trimming took 0 bases from V and 4 from J, leaving 13 bases between them. Germline values: CDR1 LGHDT, CDR2 YNNKEL (reference sequence). The CDR3 DNA reads as TGTGCCAGCAGCCAAGAAGGTAGCAGGGCTTACAATGAGCAGTTCTTC. Translated, it gives CASSQEGSRAYNEQFF.

V gene TRBV7-9 combines with J gene TRBJ2-3, with 7 bases aligning to TRBD1. This CDR3 comprises 15 residues. V dropped 5 bases and J dropped 0; count of bases not matched to a gene: 5. Per the germline V gene, CDR1 is SEHNR and CDR2 is FQNEAQ (reference sequence). The CDR3 coding sequence is TGTGCCAGCAGCCAGACAGGGCAAAGCACAGATACGCAGTATTTT. This gives the protein CASSQTGQSTDTQYF.

CDR3 nucleotide sequence: TGTGCCAGTAGTATCGTGGCAGGGTCGGGCTATGGCTACACCTTC. Residues: CASSIVAGSGYGYTF. The chain couples TRBV19 to TRBJ1-2, with a possible D match to TRBD1 (5 bases). Germline CDR1 is LNHDA and CDR2 is SQIVND (reference sequence). The CDR3 has 15 amino acids. Trimming removed 3 bases from V and 4 bases from J, with 15 bases in between.

The rearrangement uses TRBV5-1 and TRBJ2-2; 8 bases align to TRBD2. The CDR3 is 15 amino acids. CDR1 and CDR2 (germline): SGHRS, YFSETQ. The V segment lost 2 bases and the J segment 4 bases; nucleotides outside the gene matches: 4. The CDR3 loop is CASSLSAGVTGELFF. DNA of the CDR3: TGCGCCAGCAGCTTATCAGCGGGAGTCACCGGGGAGCTGTTTTTT.

The V call is TRBV5-1, the J call TRBJ1-4; D unresolved. Germline V gene sequence: CDR1 SGHRS, CDR2 YFSETQ. The CDR3 sequence is 11 residues long. The germline V and J ends were trimmed by 0 bases and 10 bases, with 4 bases remaining between them. The CDR3 DNA sequence: TGCGCCAGCAGCTTGGATAGAAAACTGTTTTTT. This sequence encodes CASSLDRKLFF.

This clonotype has a handful of counts. The chain couples TRBV19 to TRBJ2-1; 11 bases map to TRBD2. CDR1 and CDR2 (germline): LNHDA, SQIVND (reference sequence). The CDR3 is 15 amino acids. CDR3 sequence (DNA): TGTGCGAGTGGAGGACTAGCGGGCGGCTACAATGAGCAGTTCTTC. As protein: CASGGLAGGYNEQFF.

The rearrangement joins TRBV5-4 to TRBJ1-1, with D perhaps matching TRBD1 (5 bases). This CDR3 is 16 amino acids long. Trimming removed 7 bases from V and 1 base from J, with 20 bases in between. Germline V gene sequence: CDR1 SGHNT, CDR2 YYREEE (reference sequence). The CDR3 loop is CASAAGGRGQNTEAFF. The CDR3 nucleotides read TGTGCCAGCGCCGCCGGTGGAAGGGGCCAGAACACTGAAGCTTTCTTT.

This clonotype was counted many times. The chain recombines TRBV20-1 with TRBJ1-6; 7 bases are shared with TRBD1. Germline V lookup: CDR1 DFQATT, CDR2 SNEGSKA (reference sequence). CDR3 length: 13 residues. With 1 base clipped from V and 9 bases from J, the junction kept 3 bases outside the gene matches. Here the CDR3 DNA reads TGCAGTGCTAGAGGTCAGGGGGGTTCACCCCTCCACTTT. This gives the protein CSARGQGGSPLHF.

The sample holds a few counts of this clonotype. The chain uses TRBV9 and TRBJ2-5, with unresolved D. Germline values: CDR1 SGDLS, CDR2 YYNGEE. Deletions cut 2 bases from V and 10 bases from J, with 12 bases between. The CDR3 runs 12 residues. The CDR3 region has the DNA TGTGCCAGCAGCGTCCTTATGGGTGACCAGTACTTC. The encoded protein is CASSVLMGDQYF.

This clonotype was seen at least ten times. The V call is TRBV2, the J call TRBJ1-2; D not certain. The CDR3 is 16 amino acids. The V end was cut by 0 bases, the J end by 0 bases, with 11 bases between. Germline CDR1 SNHLY, CDR2 FYNNEI. The CDR3 nucleotides read TGTGCCAGCAGTGAAGCGCGGGCAATAGCTAACTATGGCTACACCTTC. It codes for CASSEARAIANYGYTF.

This clonotype has more than one count but fewer than ten. The J gene is TRBJ2-7, the V gene TRBV9, with a weak D call TRBD2 (6 bases). CDR1 SGDLS and CDR2 YYNGEE come from the germline V gene. With 0 bases removed from V and 3 bases from J, the gap between germline ends came to 10 bases. This CDR3 region has 14 residues. The CDR3 DNA reads as TGTGCCAGCAGCGTAGAGGGACTTTTCTACGAGCAGTACTTC. Translating gives CASSVEGLFYEQYF.

This clonotype was seen at least ten times. This chain joins TRBV27 and TRBJ2-5; maybe TRBD1 (5 bases). Trimming removed 0 bases from V and 5 bases from J, with 7 bases in between. Looked up from germline, CDR1 is MNHEY and CDR2 is SMNVEV (reference sequence). The CDR3 is made up of 13 amino acids. CDR3 residues: CASSLSPGETQYF. CDR3 coding DNA: TGTGCCAGCAGTTTATCCCCAGGGGAGACCCAGTACTTC.

The gene calls are TRBV7-9 and TRBJ2-3; D not resolved. This CDR3 has 14 amino acids. Germline CDR1 and CDR2: SEHNR and FQNEAQ (reference sequence). The V end was cut by 2 bases, the J end by 4 bases, with 10 bases between. The CDR3 region has the DNA TGTGCCAGCAGCTTAACCAAGGATCCAGATACGCAGTATTTT. Translation gives CASSLTKDPDTQYF.

The chain joins TRBV6-1 to TRBJ2-1, with D possibly matching TRBD1 (6 bases). The CDR3 is made up of 13 amino acids. Trimming cost V 7 bases and J 6 bases, with 13 bases left between them. Looked up from germline, CDR1 is MNHNS and CDR2 is SASEGT. The DNA for the CDR3 is TGTGCCAGCACCCTGACAGGCTCCAATGAGCAGTTCTTC. Translating it yields CASTLTGSNEQFF.

The chain carries TRBV5-8 and TRBJ2-5, with D perhaps being TRBD1 or TRBD2 (6 bases each). CDR1 and CDR2 from the germline V gene are SGHTS and YDEGEE. The V end lost 0 bases, the J end lost 5 bases, and 14 bases lay between the germline ends. CDR3 length equals 15 residues. The CDR3 loop is CASSLGGAELETQYF. Here the CDR3 DNA reads TGTGCCAGCAGCTTGGGGGGGGCCGAATTGGAGACCCAGTACTTC. Full variable domain (remainder filled in from reference TRBV5-8 and TRBJ2-5): EAGVTQSPTHLIKTRGQQATLRCSPISGHTSVYWYQQALGLGLQFLLWYDEGEERNRGNFPPRFSGRQFPNYSSELNVNALELEDSALYLCASSLGGAELETQYFGPGTRLLVL.

This clonotype was picked up a small number of times. The rearrangement uses TRBV11-2 and TRBJ2-7; D is possibly TRBD1 or TRBD2 (5 bases each). In germline, CDR1 is SGHAT, CDR2 FQNNGV. Trimming left V 5 bases short and J 1 base short, with 18 bases between. This CDR3 comprises 16 residues. DNA of the CDR3: TGTGCCAGCAGCCAAGATCAGGCCGGGGCATCCTACGAGCAGTACTTC. It specifies CASSQDQAGASYEQYF.

V usage is TRBV6-1 and J usage is TRBJ1-1, with 8 bases matching TRBD1. V lost 6 bases, J lost 3 bases, and 6 bases stayed unmatched. Germline V gene lookup returns CDR1 MNHNS and CDR2 SASEGT. The CDR3 is 14 residues long. In nucleotides, the CDR3 is TGTGCCAGCAGATTGGACAGGGACTACACTGAAGCTTTCTTT. Translating it yields CASRLDRDYTEAFF.